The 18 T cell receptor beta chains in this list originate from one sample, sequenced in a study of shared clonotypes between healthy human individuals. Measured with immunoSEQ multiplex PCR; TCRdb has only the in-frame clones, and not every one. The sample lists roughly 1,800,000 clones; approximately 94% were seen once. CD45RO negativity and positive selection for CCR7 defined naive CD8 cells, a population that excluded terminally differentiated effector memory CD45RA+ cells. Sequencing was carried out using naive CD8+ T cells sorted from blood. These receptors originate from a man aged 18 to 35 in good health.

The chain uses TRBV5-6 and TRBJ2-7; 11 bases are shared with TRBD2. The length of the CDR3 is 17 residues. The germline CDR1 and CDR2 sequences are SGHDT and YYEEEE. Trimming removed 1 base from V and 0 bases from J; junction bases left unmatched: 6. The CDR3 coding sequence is TGTGCCAGCAGCTTGACTAGCGGGAGTGCGTTCTCCTACGAGCAGTACTTC. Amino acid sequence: CASSLTSGSAFSYEQYF.

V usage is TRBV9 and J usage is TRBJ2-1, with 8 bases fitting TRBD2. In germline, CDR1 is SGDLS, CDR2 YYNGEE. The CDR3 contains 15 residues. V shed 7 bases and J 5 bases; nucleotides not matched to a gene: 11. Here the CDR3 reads CASGISGSYDNEQFF. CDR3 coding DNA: TGTGCCAGCGGAATAAGCGGGAGTTATGACAATGAGCAGTTCTTC.

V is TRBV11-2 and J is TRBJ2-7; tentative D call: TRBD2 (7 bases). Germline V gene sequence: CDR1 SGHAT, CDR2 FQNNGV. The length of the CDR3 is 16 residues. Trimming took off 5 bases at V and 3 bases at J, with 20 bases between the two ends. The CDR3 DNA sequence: TGTGCCAGCAGCCTCGTTGGCGGGGGCCGTTACTACGAGCAGTACTTC. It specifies CASSLVGGGRYYEQYF.

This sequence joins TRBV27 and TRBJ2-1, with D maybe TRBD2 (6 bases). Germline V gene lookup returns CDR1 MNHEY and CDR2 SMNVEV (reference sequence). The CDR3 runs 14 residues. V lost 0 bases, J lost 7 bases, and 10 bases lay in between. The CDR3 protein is CASSLSVRGNEQFF. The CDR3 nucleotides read TGTGCCAGCAGTTTATCGGTGCGGGGTAATGAGCAGTTCTTC.

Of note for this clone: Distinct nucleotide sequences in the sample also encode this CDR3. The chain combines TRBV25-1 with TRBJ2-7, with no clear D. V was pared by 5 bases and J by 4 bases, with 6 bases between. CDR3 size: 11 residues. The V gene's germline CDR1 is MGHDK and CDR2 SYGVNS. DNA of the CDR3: TGTGCCAGCAGTTGGGGTTACGAGCAGTACTTC. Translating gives CASSWGYEQYF.

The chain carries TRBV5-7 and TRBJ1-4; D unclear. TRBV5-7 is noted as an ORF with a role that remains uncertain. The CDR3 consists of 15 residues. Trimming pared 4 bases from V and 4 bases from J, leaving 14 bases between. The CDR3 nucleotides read TGTGCCAGCAGCCGCGGGGAGGTTTTTAATGAAAAACTGTTTTTT. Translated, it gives CASSRGEVFNEKLFF.

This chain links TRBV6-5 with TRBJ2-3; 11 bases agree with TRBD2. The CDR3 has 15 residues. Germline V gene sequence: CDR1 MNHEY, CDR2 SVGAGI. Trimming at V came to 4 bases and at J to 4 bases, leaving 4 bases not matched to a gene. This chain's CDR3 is CASSSSGGQADTQYF. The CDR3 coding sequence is TGTGCCAGCAGTTCTAGCGGGGGGCAGGCAGATACGCAGTATTTT.

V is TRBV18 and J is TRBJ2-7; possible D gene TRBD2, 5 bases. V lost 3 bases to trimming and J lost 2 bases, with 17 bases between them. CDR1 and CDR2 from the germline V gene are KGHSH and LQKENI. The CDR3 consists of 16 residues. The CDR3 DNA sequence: TGTGCCAGCTCACCGTTACTAGGCGGACCAACCTACGAGCAGTACTTC. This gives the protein CASSPLLGGPTYEQYF. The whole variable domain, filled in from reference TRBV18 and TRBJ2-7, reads NAGVMQNPRHLVRRRGQEARLRCSPMKGHSHVYWYRQLPEEGLKFMVYLQKENIIDESGMPKERFSAEFPKEGPSILRIQQVVRGDSAAYFCASSPLLGGPTYEQYFGPGTRLTVT.

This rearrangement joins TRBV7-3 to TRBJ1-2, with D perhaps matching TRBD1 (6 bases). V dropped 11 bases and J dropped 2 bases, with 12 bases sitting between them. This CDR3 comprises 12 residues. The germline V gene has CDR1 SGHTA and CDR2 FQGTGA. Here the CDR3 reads CAGPGQNYGYTF. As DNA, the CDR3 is TGTGCCGGGCCTGGACAGAACTATGGCTACACCTTC.

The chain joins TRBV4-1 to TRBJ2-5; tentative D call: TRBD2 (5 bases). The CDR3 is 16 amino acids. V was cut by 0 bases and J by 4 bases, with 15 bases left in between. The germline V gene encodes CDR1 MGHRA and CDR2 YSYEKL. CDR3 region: CASSQEGEGLAETQYF. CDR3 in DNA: TGCGCCAGCAGCCAAGAAGGAGAGGGTTTGGCAGAGACCCAGTACTTC.

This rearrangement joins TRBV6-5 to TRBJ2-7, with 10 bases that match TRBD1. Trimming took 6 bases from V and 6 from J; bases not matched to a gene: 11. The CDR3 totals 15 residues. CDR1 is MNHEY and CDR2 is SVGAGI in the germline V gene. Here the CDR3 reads CASRPIPGQGIEQYF. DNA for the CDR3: TGTGCCAGCAGACCGATACCGGGACAGGGGATCGAGCAGTACTTC.

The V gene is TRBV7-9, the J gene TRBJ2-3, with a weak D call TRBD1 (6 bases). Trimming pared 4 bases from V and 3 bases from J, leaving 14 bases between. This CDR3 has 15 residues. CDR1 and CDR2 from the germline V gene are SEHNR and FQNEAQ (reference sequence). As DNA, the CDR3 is TGTGCCAGCAGCTCCTGGGGCCAGGGGACAGATACGCAGTATTTT. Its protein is CASSSWGQGTDTQYF.

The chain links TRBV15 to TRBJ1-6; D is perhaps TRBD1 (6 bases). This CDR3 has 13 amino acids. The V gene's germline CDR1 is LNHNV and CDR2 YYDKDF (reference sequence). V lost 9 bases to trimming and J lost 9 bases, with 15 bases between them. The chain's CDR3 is CATRQALGSPLHF. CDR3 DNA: TGTGCCACGAGACAGGCCTTGGGTTCACCCCTCCACTTT.

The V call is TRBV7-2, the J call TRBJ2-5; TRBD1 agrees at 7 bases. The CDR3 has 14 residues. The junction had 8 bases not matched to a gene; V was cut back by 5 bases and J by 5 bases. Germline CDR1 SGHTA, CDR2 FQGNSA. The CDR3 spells CASSGYRGWETQYF. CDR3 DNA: TGTGCCAGCAGCGGTTACAGGGGTTGGGAGACCCAGTACTTC. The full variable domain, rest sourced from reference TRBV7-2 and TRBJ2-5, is GAGVSQSPSNKVTEKGKDVELRCDPISGHTALYWYRQSLGQGLEFLIYFQGNSAPDKSGLPSDRFSAERTGGSVSTLTIQRTQQEDSAVYLCASSGYRGWETQYFGPGTRLLVL.

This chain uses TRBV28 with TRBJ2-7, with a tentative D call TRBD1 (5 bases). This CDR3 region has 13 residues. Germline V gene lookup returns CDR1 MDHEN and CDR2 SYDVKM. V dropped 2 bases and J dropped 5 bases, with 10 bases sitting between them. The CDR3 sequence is CASSLQGHHEQYF. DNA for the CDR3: TGTGCCAGCAGTTTACAGGGCCACCACGAGCAGTACTTC.

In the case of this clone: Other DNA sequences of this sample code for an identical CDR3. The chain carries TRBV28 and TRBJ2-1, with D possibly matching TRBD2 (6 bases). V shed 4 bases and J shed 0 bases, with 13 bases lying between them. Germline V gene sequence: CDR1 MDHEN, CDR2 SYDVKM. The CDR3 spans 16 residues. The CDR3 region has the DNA TGTGCCAGCAGTTCCCCGGGAGAGAGCTCCTACAATGAGCAGTTCTTC. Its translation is CASSSPGESSYNEQFF. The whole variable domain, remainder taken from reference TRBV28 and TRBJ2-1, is DVKVTQSSRYLVKRTGEKVFLECVQDMDHENMFWYRQDPGLGLRLIYFSYDVKMKEKGDIPEGYSVSREKKERFSLILESASTNQTSMYLCASSSPGESSYNEQFFGPGTRLTVL.

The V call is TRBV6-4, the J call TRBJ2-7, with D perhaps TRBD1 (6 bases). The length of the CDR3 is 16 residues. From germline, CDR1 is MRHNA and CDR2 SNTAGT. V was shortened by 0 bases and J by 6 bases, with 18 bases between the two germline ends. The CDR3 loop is CASSDSSLGGFREQYF. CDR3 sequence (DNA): TGTGCCAGCAGTGACTCGAGTCTAGGGGGTTTCCGCGAGCAGTACTTC.

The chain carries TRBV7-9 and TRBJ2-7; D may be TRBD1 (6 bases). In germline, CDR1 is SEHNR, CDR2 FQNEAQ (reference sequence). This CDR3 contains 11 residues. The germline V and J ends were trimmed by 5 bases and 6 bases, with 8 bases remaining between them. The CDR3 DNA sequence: TGTGCCAGCAGCCGGGACACCGAGCAGTACTTC. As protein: CASSRDTEQYF.